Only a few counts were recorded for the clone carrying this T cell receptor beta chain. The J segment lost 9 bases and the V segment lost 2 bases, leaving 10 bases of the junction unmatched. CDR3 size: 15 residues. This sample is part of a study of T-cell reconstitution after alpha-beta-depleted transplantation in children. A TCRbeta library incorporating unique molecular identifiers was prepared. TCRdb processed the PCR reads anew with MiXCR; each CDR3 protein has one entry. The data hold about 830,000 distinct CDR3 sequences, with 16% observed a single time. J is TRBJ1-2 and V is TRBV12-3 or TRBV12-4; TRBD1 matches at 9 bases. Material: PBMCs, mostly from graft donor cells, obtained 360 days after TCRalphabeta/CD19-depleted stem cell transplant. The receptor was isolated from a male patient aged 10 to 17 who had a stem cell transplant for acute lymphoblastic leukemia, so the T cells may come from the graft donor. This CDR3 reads CASSLKNRGPASYTF. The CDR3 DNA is TGTGCCAGCAGTTTAAAAAACAGGGGGCCCGCAAGCTACACCTTC.